Listed below are T cell receptor beta chains from one sample, sequenced in a study of blood T cell repertoires in COVID-19. The protocol was immunoSEQ multiplex PCR, while the TCRdb copy is restricted to in-frame clones and leaves out a portion. The table has under 150,000 clones, 65% to 90% seen once; the top ten hold 2.3%. The sequencing sample was made of PBMCs or T cells enriched from blood (not recorded which). The receptor source for this set is a woman between 45 and 60 years old who had recovered from COVID-19. CDR3s include the opening cysteine and the closing phenylalanine or tryptophan. The order of the fields is V gene, CDR3 protein.

TRBV5-8 | CASSGREYGGTEAFF
TRBV6-1 | CASSEAVLRTGLNTEAFF
TRBV6-4 | CASSETTRGELFF
TRBV18 | CASSPGGGAEAFF
TRBV2 | CASSDRDRTYEQYF
TRBV9 | CASSVEQQNTEAFF
TRBV9 | CASSVALTGNTIYF
TRBV2 | CASRTSGGLKIGEAFF
TRBV12-3/TRBV12-4 | CASSLWGGTEAFF
TRBV29-1 | CSVEDGAGGNEQFF
TRBV19 | CASRTDPYEKLFF
TRBV4-1 | CASSQDQGGQGNSPLHF
TRBV7-9 | CASSLLDHRGLFSPLHF
TRBV7-2 | CASSPFQGERYGYTF
TRBV6-5 | CASSPWDRGQGGYTF
TRBV2 | CASYIRANEKLFF
TRBV5-4 | CASSSDGGGYGYTF
TRBV19 | CASRLGTGNQPQHF
TRBV30 | CAWNQGATGNTIYF
TRBV18 | CASSPGETGRSGNTIYF
TRBV9 | CASSPRGANTGELFF
TRBV2 | CASSAQGNGYTF
TRBV7-2 | CASSLVVGLGGELFF
TRBV10-3 | CAISESGGRTEAFF
TRBV12-3/TRBV12-4 | CASSLLWEVAFF
TRBV27 | CASSSTGFSGNTIYF
TRBV10-3 | CAISELDRGSGNTIYF
TRBV5-1 | CASSFGATPEAFF
TRBV2 | CARGGRTYEQYF
TRBV3-1/TRBV3-2 | CASSQAYAGLAGETSTDTQYF
TRBV6-5 | CASSYSGSGNYEQYF
TRBV18 | CASSPLREDSLIFF
TRBV11-3 | CASSSGTATTYEQYF
TRBV2 | CASSEGRSRTDTQYF
TRBV7-2 | CASSFGGSWAGELYEQYF
TRBV10-3 | CAISLGQGDEQYF
TRBV4-3 | CASSQEGSGGSTDTQYF
TRBV5-1 | CASSYGRGLGSPLHF
TRBV6-6 | CASSYPPRTGGTEAFF
TRBV6-5 | CASSPGTGGQPQHF
TRBV5-4 | CASSLAASALETQYF
TRBV5-5 | CASSLRTEGQYTQYF
TRBV6-5 | CASTGQVEETQYF